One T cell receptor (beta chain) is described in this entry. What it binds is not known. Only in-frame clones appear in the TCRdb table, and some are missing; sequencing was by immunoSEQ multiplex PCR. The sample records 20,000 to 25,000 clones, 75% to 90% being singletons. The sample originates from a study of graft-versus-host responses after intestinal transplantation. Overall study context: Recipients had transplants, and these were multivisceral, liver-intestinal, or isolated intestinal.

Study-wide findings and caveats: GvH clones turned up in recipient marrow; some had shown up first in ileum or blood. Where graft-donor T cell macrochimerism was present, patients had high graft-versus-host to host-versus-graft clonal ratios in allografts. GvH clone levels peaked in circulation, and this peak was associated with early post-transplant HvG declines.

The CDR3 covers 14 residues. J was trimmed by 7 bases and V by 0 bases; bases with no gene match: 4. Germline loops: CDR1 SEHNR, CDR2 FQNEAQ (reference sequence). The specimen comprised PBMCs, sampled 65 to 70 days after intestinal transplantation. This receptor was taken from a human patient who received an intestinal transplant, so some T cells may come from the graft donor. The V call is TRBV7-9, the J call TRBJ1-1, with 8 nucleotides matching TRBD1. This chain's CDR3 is CASSLAQGADEAFF. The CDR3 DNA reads TGTGCCAGCAGCTTAGCGCAGGGGGCTGATGAAGCTTTCTTT. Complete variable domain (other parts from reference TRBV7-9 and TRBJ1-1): DTGVSQNPRHKITKRGQNVTFRCDPISEHNRLYWYRQTLGQGPEFLTYFQNEAQLEKSRLLSDRFSAERPKGSFSTLEIQRTEQGDSAMYLCASSLAQGADEAFFGQGTRLTVV.